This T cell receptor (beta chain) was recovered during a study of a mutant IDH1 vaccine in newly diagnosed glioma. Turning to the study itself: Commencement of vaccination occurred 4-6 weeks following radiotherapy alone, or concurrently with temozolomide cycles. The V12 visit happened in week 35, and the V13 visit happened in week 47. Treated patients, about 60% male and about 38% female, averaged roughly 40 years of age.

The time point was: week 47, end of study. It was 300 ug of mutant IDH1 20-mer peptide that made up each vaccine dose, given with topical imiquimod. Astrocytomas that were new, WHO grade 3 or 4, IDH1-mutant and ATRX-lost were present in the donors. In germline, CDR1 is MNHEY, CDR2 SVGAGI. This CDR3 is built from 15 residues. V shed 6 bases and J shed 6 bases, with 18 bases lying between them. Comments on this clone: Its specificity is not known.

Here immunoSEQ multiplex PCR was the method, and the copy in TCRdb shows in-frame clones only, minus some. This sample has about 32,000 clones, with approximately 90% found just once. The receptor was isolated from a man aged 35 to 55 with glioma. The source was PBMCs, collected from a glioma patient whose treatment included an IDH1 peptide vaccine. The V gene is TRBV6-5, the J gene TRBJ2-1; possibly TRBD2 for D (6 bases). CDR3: CASSGRLGGGNEQFF. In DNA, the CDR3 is TGTGCCAGCAGCGGCCGACTAGGCGGCGGCAATGAGCAGTTCTTC.